This T cell receptor (beta chain) was observed in a study of CXCR3-negative and CXCR3-positive naive CD8 T cells. Each CD8+ T cell subset was sorted in triplicate, approximately 300,000 cells each. CD45RO-CCR7+CD27+CD95- cells counted as naive CD8+ T cells. About this clonotype itself: Its target is unknown.

The TRB libraries of cDNA were built by UMI-labeled 5' RACE. Following a re-call of the 5' RACE reads, TCRdb has one entry per CDR3 protein and lacks DNA. This listing includes about 5,300 distinct CDR3 sequences. Study results and caveats: The TRBV-TRBJ usage of naive CXCR3-negative and CXCR3-positive cells was similar, but that of memory cells differed. TRB CDR3s of CXCR3-positive naive cells were more hydrophobic than those of CXCR3-negative naive cells. CXCR3 expression dropped partially after cryopreservation, and most assays relied on fresh PBMCs.

Germline-derived CDR1 and CDR2 are SGHTA and FQGNSA. CDR3 length equals 11 residues. Sequenced sample: naive CXCR3+ CD8+ T cells from blood. Stated subset: CD45RO-CCR7+CD27+CD95- naive CD8+ T cells expressing CXCR3 (TNR3+). The sequence was collected from a human donor in good health. Some clones in this sample may be carry-over from other donors' samples. The chain combines TRBV7-2 with TRBJ2-7. CDR3 sequence: CASSPSYEQYF.